This T cell receptor beta chain stems from a study of T cells after yellow fever vaccination. Study-level information: SMART-Seq v4 Ultra Low Input handled preparation of low-cell-number fractions. Findings and limits, study-wide: A secondary response was less intense yet reached its peak sooner, at day 5 versus 15. The presence of abundant clonotypes contaminating from the bulk population was possible in FACS-sorted repertoires.

From the 5' RACE reads, TCRdb called clonotypes with MiXCR, one entry per CDR3 protein. The sample comprises about 360,000 distinct CDR3 sequences, under 7.5% of which are singletons, and about 15% rests with the top ten. Germline V gene data show CDR1 as SQVTM and CDR2 as ANQGSEA. This CDR3 region has 14 residues. V dropped 2 bases and J dropped 3; count of bases not matched to a gene: 2. This clonotype was recorded a few times. Its antigen is undetermined. V usage is TRBV29-1 and J usage is TRBJ2-1, with 9 bases that match TRBD2. Source: PBMCs, taken 5 days after the yellow fever booster vaccination. The sequence was obtained from a man aged 25 to 40 who received the YFV17D yellow fever vaccine. The CDR3 here is CSVEPSGNYNEQFF. Written as DNA, the CDR3 is TGCAGCGTTGAACCTAGCGGGAACTACAATGAGCAGTTCTTC.